This entry features one T cell receptor (beta chain) sequence. The protocol was immunoSEQ multiplex PCR, while the TCRdb copy is restricted to in-frame clones and leaves out a portion. The sample contains hundreds of thousands of clones, approximately 82% of which appear only once. This sample is drawn from a study of blood T cell repertoires in COVID-19. Study-wide context: Samples representing acute and convalescent COVID-19 were sourced from the United States, Italy and Spain.

The V end lost 5 bases, the J end lost 8 bases, and 15 bases lay between the germline ends. This CDR3 contains 13 residues. Germline CDR1 reads SGHVS; CDR2 reads FQNEAQ. Residents of 24 US areas, aged about 18 to 89 years, made up the participants. Clinical history as reported by participants underpinned cohort assignment. People in the exposed group encountered a COVID-19 case within 2 weeks before entering the study. The sequenced material came from PBMCs or T cells enriched from blood (not recorded which). The clonotype comes from a man in his forties who had been exposed to COVID-19. The gene calls are TRBV7-8 and TRBJ1-1, with D perhaps matching TRBD1 (5 bases). CDR3 sequence: CASSLTDRPEAFF. CDR3 sequence (DNA): TGTGCCAGCAGCCTCACAGACAGACCAGAAGCTTTCTTT.